The T cell receptor beta chain described here comes from a study of cytomegalovirus exposure and HLA in healthy donors. On the study more broadly: An earlier analysis identified 110 million or so unique TCR beta sequences in 150 million to 200 million T cells. General study results and limits: HLA allele associations emerged for roughly 16,000 TCR beta sequences in a later analysis, at 0.05 false discovery rate. Cytomegalovirus-associated TCR beta chains were listed, numbering 150 to 200.

Use of 60 Vbeta and 13 Jbeta primers characterized the PCR. Only in-frame clones appear in the TCRdb table, and some are missing; sequencing was by immunoSEQ multiplex PCR. The sample lists more than 100,000 clones, over 60% seen once, with under 9.5% in the top ten. Per germline, CDR1 SGHRS and CDR2 YFSETQ. Trimming removed 4 bases from V and 1 base from J, with 9 bases in between. The CDR3 runs 14 residues. Points on this clone: Antigen: not known.

The chain is built from TRBV5-1 and TRBJ2-4, with a weak D call TRBD1 (5 bases). The sequenced sample was PBMCs. The TCR comes from a woman aged 40 to 50 in good health and CMV-seropositive. This CDR3 is CASSTGRAKNIQYF. The CDR3 region has the DNA TGCGCCAGCAGCACAGGACGGGCCAAAAACATTCAGTACTTC. Full variable domain (missing parts from reference TRBV5-1 and TRBJ2-4): KAGVTQTPRYLIKTRGQQVTLSCSPISGHRSVSWYQQTPGQGLQFLFEYFSETQRNKGNFPGRFSGRQFSNSRSEMNVSTLELGDSALYLCASSTGRAKNIQYFGAGTRLSVL.